One sample yielded the 24 T cell receptor beta chains listed below, sequenced in a study of control samples from healthy donors and cancer patients. Assay used: immunoSEQ multiplex PCR; TCRdb lists only in-frame clones, some missing. The data show about 170,000 clones, 90% to 95% seen once. The sequenced sample was blood. The source of these receptors is a woman aged 55-69 years in good health.

The chain has TRBV6-5 and TRBJ1-1; D unclear. This CDR3 has 13 residues. The germline gives CDR1 MNHEY, CDR2 SVGAGI. V gave up 2 bases and J gave up 1 base, with 5 bases separating them. This chain's CDR3 is CASSYARNTEAFF. The DNA for the CDR3 is TGTGCCAGCAGTTACGCCAGGAACACTGAAGCTTTCTTT.

This rearrangement joins TRBV3-1 (or the pseudogene TRBV3-2) to TRBJ2-7, with TRBD2 matching over 9 bases. Germline loops: CDR1 LGHDT, CDR2 YNNKEL (reference sequence). The junction had 19 bases not matched to a gene; V was cut back by 0 bases and J by 7 bases. The CDR3 contains 19 residues. This chain's CDR3 is CASSQDWSGGPISLREQYF. The CDR3 region has the DNA TGTGCCAGCAGCCAAGATTGGAGCGGGGGGCCAATCTCTCTCCGTGAGCAGTACTTC.

The chain is built from TRBV7-8 and TRBJ1-1; D unclear. The V end was cut by 5 bases, the J end by 1 base, with 11 bases between. This CDR3 spans 14 amino acids. Germline loops: CDR1 SGHVS, CDR2 FQNEAQ. CDR3 DNA: TGTGCCAGCAGCCGTGTCGCGGGGAACACTGAAGCTTTCTTT. Its protein is CASSRVAGNTEAFF.

The V gene is TRBV6-2 or TRBV6-3, the J gene TRBJ2-2; no clear D gene. The CDR3 contains 14 residues. V dropped 5 bases and J dropped 7 bases, with 14 bases sitting between them. Germline values: CDR1 MNHEY, CDR2 SVGEGT. Here the CDR3 reads CASSRGRAGGELFF. CDR3 coding DNA: TGTGCCAGCAGTCGCGGACGGGCAGGCGGGGAGCTGTTTTTT.

The chain links TRBV19 to TRBJ2-1, with 9 nucleotides matching TRBD1. CDR3 length equals 15 residues. Germline V gives CDR1 LNHDA, CDR2 SQIVND (reference sequence). V was pared by 10 bases and J by 6 bases, with 13 bases of the junction left unmatched. CDR3: CATKAGTGIVNEQFF. CDR3 coding DNA: TGTGCCACTAAGGCCGGGACAGGGATTGTCAATGAGCAGTTCTTC.

The chain couples TRBV27 to TRBJ1-6, with 8 bases aligning to TRBD1. V was pared by 4 bases and J by 4 bases, with 6 bases of the junction left unmatched. Germline CDR1 and CDR2: MNHEY and SMNVEV (reference sequence). The CDR3 is 16 residues long. As DNA, the CDR3 is TGTGCCAGCAGTTGGACAGGGAGCCCATATAATTCACCCCTCCACTTT. It codes for CASSWTGSPYNSPLHF.

This clone has a single count. The J gene is TRBJ1-4, the V gene TRBV4-1; D not certain. CDR3 length equals 15 residues. From germline, CDR1 is MGHRA and CDR2 YSYEKL. V was clipped by 0 bases and J by 7 bases, with 12 bases between them. Here the CDR3 reads CASSQDGSRGEKLFF. Written as DNA, the CDR3 is TGCGCCAGCAGCCAAGATGGGTCTCGGGGTGAAAAACTGTTTTTT.

The chain uses TRBV19 and TRBJ1-5, with a weak D call TRBD1 (6 bases). The V gene's germline CDR1 is LNHDA and CDR2 SQIVND (reference sequence). The CDR3 is 14 amino acids. Trimming shortened V by 5 bases and J by 3 bases, and 11 bases separated the two germline ends. The CDR3 DNA sequence: TGTGCCAGTAGTCTCAGGGGATTCAATCAGCCCCAGCATTTT. Amino acid sequence: CASSLRGFNQPQHF.

This chain links TRBV5-6 with TRBJ1-4; weak D call: TRBD1 (6 bases). The V and J ends lost 2 bases and 0 bases respectively, with 20 bases between them. The germline V gene encodes CDR1 SGHDT and CDR2 YYEEEE. This CDR3 region has 19 residues. CDR3 nucleotide sequence: TGTGCCAGCAGCTTTGGGGGCAGGCGGGGAAAAGCAACTAATGAAAAACTGTTTTTT. This sequence encodes CASSFGGRRGKATNEKLFF.

The genes are TRBV5-1 and TRBJ2-7, with D tentatively TRBD2 (5 bases). The germline V gene encodes CDR1 SGHRS and CDR2 YFSETQ. This CDR3 has 15 residues. The V end was cut by 4 bases, the J end by 0 bases, with 14 bases between. The CDR3 coding sequence is TGCGCCAGCAGCGGCGAAGGAGGATTCTCCTACGAGCAGTACTTC. This translates into CASSGEGGFSYEQYF. The full variable domain, rest sourced from reference TRBV5-1 and TRBJ2-7, is KAGVTQTPRYLIKTRGQQVTLSCSPISGHRSVSWYQQTPGQGLQFLFEYFSETQRNKGNFPGRFSGRQFSNSRSEMNVSTLELGDSALYLCASSGEGGFSYEQYFGPGTRLTVT.

This rearrangement joins TRBV7-9 to TRBJ1-6, with D maybe TRBD1 (6 bases). Germline-derived CDR1 and CDR2 are SEHNR and FQNEAQ (reference sequence). The CDR3 contains 16 residues. Deletions cut 6 bases from V and 5 bases from J, with 17 bases between. CDR3 DNA: TGTGCCAGCAGTTTACCGGGGGGGCCTAATAATTCACCCCTCCACTTT. The encoded protein is CASSLPGGPNNSPLHF. Combining the CDR3 with reference TRBV7-9 and TRBJ1-6 gives the whole variable domain DTGVSQNPRHKITKRGQNVTFRCDPISEHNRLYWYRQTLGQGPEFLTYFQNEAQLEKSRLLSDRFSAERPKGSFSTLEIQRTEQGDSAMYLCASSLPGGPNNSPLHFGNGTRLTVT.

The rearrangement uses TRBV6-2 or TRBV6-3 and TRBJ2-3, with D unclear. The CDR3 is 12 residues long. Germline V lookup: CDR1 MNHEY, CDR2 SVGEGT. With 5 bases removed from V and 6 bases from J, the gap between germline ends came to 9 bases. The CDR3 DNA is TGTGCCAGCAGTACCTCCCCGGATACGCAGTATTTT. Its translation: CASSTSPDTQYF.

The chain uses TRBV4-1 and TRBJ2-5; 13 bases fit TRBD2. The germline CDR1 and CDR2 sequences are MGHRA and YSYEKL. With 0 bases clipped from V and 4 bases from J, the junction kept 5 bases outside the gene matches. The CDR3 has 17 residues. The CDR3 reads CASSQDGLAGEGETQYF. DNA of the CDR3: TGCGCCAGCAGCCAAGATGGACTAGCGGGGGAAGGAGAGACCCAGTACTTC.

The J gene is TRBJ1-4, the V gene TRBV4-2; D not resolved. V was cut by 5 bases and J by 0 bases, with 4 bases left in between. The germline CDR1 and CDR2 sequences are LGHNA and YNFKEQ. The CDR3 has 13 amino acids. The CDR3 here is CASSGTTNEKLFF. CDR3 sequence (DNA): TGTGCCAGCAGCGGGACAACTAATGAAAAACTGTTTTTT.

The rearrangement joins TRBV5-4 to TRBJ1-2; a weak D match, TRBD1 (6 bases). Germline V lookup: CDR1 SGHNT, CDR2 YYREEE (reference sequence). Trimming cost V 4 bases and J 5 bases, with 21 bases left between them. The CDR3 covers 16 residues. The CDR3 bases are TGTGCCAGCAGCCCGGGGGGACACCGGACAGATTATGGCTACACCTTC. It yields the protein CASSPGGHRTDYGYTF.

The chain links TRBV9 to TRBJ1-6, with D maybe TRBD1 (5 bases). The V and J ends lost 1 base and 3 bases respectively, with 11 bases between them. CDR3 length equals 16 residues. Germline loops: CDR1 SGDLS, CDR2 YYNGEE. CDR3 residues: CASSVRGGDYNSPLHF. The CDR3 nucleotides read TGTGCCAGCAGCGTACGAGGAGGGGACTATAATTCACCCCTCCACTTT.

This clone appeared once. The chain recombines TRBV6-4 with TRBJ2-2; TRBD2 agrees at 13 bases. The germline V gene encodes CDR1 MRHNA and CDR2 SNTAGT. With V trimmed by 5 bases and J by 6 bases, 3 bases remained unmatched. CDR3 length equals 15 residues. Here the CDR3 reads CASSPGTSGAGELFF. In DNA form, the CDR3 reads TGTGCCAGCAGTCCCGGGACTAGCGGGGCCGGGGAGCTGTTTTTT.

The rearrangement uses TRBV19 and TRBJ2-6; TRBD1 agrees at 7 bases. This CDR3 is 16 amino acids long. Losses at the gene ends were 5 bases for V and 3 bases for J; bases not matched to a gene: 7. CDR1 and CDR2 from the germline V gene are LNHDA and SQIVND (reference sequence). DNA of the CDR3: TGTGCCAGTAGTCCGACAGGGTACAATGGGGCCAACGTCCTGACTTTC. Amino acid sequence: CASSPTGYNGANVLTF.

The chain is built from TRBV5-5 and TRBJ2-2; either TRBD1 or TRBD2 may supply D (5 bases each). V lost 1 base and J 5 bases, leaving 12 bases between the germline ends. The length of the CDR3 is 15 residues. Germline V gene lookup returns CDR1 SGHKS and CDR2 YYEKEE (reference sequence). CDR3 DNA: TGTGCCAGCAGCTTGCCGTGGGACCAAACCGGGGAGCTGTTTTTT. This sequence encodes CASSLPWDQTGELFF.

The CDR3 DNA follows: TGTGCCAGCAGTATTGGGAACGAGCAGTACTTC. Its protein is CASSIGNEQYF. The gene calls are TRBV6-2 or TRBV6-3 and TRBJ2-7; the D is unclear. With 5 bases removed from V and 5 bases from J, the gap between germline ends came to 7 bases. This CDR3 has 11 residues. Germline CDR1 is MNHEY and CDR2 is SVGEGT.

The chain employs TRBV4-2 and TRBJ1-1; D not certain. Trimming cost V 0 bases and J 1 base, with 6 bases left between them. Germline V CDR1 and CDR2: LGHNA, YNFKEQ. The CDR3 totals 14 residues. The CDR3 here is CASSQEVRNTEAFF. The CDR3 nucleotides read TGTGCCAGCAGCCAAGAGGTGAGGAACACTGAAGCTTTCTTT.

The CDR3 DNA is TGTGCCAGCCATGAGGGGTCTATTTACACTGAAGCTTTCTTT. Encoded protein: CASHEGSIYTEAFF. V usage is TRBV19 and J usage is TRBJ1-1; a weak D match, TRBD1 (5 bases). V was clipped by 9 bases and J by 3 bases, with 17 bases between them. This CDR3 contains 14 residues. The germline gives CDR1 LNHDA, CDR2 SQIVND (reference sequence).

The V call is TRBV5-6, the J call TRBJ1-1; a possible D gene is TRBD1 (5 bases). This CDR3 is 15 amino acids long. Deletions cut 4 bases from V and 5 bases from J, with 18 bases between. Germline V gene lookup returns CDR1 SGHDT and CDR2 YYEEEE. CDR3 DNA: TGTGCCAGCAGCAAGGATCAGGGCTTGGGGACTGAAGCTTTCTTT. Amino acids: CASSKDQGLGTEAFF.

V usage is TRBV5-1 and J usage is TRBJ2-1; TRBD1 matches 10 bases. There are 16 residues in the CDR3. CDR1 and CDR2 (germline): SGHRS, YFSETQ. V dropped 4 bases and J dropped 4; count of bases not matched to a gene: 8. The CDR3 DNA is TGCGCCAGCAGCCGGGGCGACAGGGGGCCGTACAATGAGCAGTTCTTC. Protein sequence: CASSRGDRGPYNEQFF.